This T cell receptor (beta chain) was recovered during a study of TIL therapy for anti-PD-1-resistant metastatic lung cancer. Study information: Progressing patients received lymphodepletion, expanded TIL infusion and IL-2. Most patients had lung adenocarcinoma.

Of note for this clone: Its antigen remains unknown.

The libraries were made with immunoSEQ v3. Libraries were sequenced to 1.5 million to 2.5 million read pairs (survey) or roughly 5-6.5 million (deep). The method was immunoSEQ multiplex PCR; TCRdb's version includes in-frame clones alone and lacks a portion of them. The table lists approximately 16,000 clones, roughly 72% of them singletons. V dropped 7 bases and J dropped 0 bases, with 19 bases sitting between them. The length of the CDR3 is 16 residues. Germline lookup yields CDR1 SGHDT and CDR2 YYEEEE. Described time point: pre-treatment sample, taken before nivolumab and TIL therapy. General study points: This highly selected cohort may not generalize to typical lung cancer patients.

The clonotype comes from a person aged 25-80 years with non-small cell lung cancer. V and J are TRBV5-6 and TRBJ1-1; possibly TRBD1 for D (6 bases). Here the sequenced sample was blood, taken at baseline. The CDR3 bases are TGTGCCAGCGAGTATATACAGGGCAGAATGAACACTGAAGCTTTCTTT. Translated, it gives CASEYIQGRMNTEAFF.